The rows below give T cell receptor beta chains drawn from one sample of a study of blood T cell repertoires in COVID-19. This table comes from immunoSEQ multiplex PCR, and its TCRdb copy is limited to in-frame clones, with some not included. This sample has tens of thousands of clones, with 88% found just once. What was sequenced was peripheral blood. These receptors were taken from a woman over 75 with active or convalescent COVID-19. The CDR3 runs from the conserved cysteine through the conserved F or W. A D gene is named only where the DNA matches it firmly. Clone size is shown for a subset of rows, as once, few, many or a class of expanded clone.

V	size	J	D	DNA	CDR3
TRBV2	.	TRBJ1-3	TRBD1	TGTGCCAGCCGTGGGACAGGGGGCACGGGAGGAAACACCATATATTTT	CASRGTGGTGGNTIYF
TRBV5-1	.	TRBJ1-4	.	TGCGCCAGCAGCTTGGGTTGGGGGCGCACTAATGAAAAACTGTTTTTT	CASSLGWGRTNEKLFF
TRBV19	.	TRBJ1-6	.	TGTGCCAGTAGTATAGGTGGGGGCGGAATTAATTCACCCCTCCACTTT	CASSIGGGGINSPLHF
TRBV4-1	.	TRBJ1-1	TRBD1	TGCGCCAGCAGCCCGACAGGGGGGATGAACACTGAAGCTTTCTTT	CASSPTGGMNTEAFF
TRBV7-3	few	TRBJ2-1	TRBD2	TGTGCCAGCAGGTTGGCGGGAGCAAATGAGCAGTTCTTC	CASRLAGANEQFF
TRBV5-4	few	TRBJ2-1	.	TGTGCCAGCAGCCCTGACTCACCAAAACACAATGAGCAGTTCTTC	CASSPDSPKHNEQFF
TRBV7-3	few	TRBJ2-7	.	TGTGCCAGCAGCTTAGGGGGTAGCGGTACCTACGAGCAGTACTTC	CASSLGGSGTYEQYF
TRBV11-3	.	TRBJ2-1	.	TGTGCCAGCAGCCCTAGCCCTTCTAGCGAGAGGCAGTTCTTC	CASSPSPSSERQFF
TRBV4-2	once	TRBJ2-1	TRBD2	TGTGCCAGCAGTCTCGGTAGCGGGAGGCGGGTCAATGAGCAGTTCTTC	CASSLGSGRRVNEQFF
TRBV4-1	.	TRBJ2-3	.	TGCGCCAGCAGCCCACTGCGAGCGAGCGGGAGCACAGATACGCAGTATTTT	CASSPLRASGSTDTQYF
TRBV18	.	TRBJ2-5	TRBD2	TGTGCCAGCTCATTCCCGGGACTACAAGAGACCCAGTACTTC	CASSFPGLQETQYF
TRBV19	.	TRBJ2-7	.	TGTGCCAGTAGTCCCTCGACTGAGTCCTACGAGCAGTACTTC	CASSPSTESYEQYF
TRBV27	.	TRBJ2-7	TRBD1	TGTGCCAGCAGTTCACAGGGGGGCTACGAGCAGTACTTC	CASSSQGGYEQYF
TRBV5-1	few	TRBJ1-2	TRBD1	TGCGCCAGCAGCTTGGTAGGGGGCCAGGGCTACACCTTC	CASSLVGGQGYTF
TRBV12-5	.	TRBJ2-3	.	TGTGCTAGTGCCATCCATTTCGGGACAGATACGCAGTATTTT	CASAIHFGTDTQYF
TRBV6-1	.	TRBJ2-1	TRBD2	TGTGCCAGCACCACCGGGACTAGCGGGACCCATGAGCAGTTCTTC	CASTTGTSGTHEQFF
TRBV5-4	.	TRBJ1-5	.	TGTGCCAGCAGCGCCGGTCTTAGCAATCAGCCCCAGCATTTT	CASSAGLSNQPQHF
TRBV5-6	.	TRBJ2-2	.	TGTGCCAGCAGCTTATGGGACAACCCAAACACCGGGGAGCTGTTTTTT	CASSLWDNPNTGELFF
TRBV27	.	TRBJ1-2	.	TGTGCCAGCAGCTATGACATGACAAACTATGGCTACACCTTC	CASSYDMTNYGYTF
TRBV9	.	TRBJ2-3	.	TGTGCCAGCAGCGTCCGGCCGCCGGGGGGCACAGATACGCAGTATTTT	CASSVRPPGGTDTQYF
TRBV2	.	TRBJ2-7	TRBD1	TGTGCCAGCAGTGCCAACAGGGGAAACGAGCAGTACTTC	CASSANRGNEQYF
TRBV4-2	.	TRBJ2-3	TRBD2	TGTGCCAGCAGCCAAGCGCAGCGGGAGGGCCGGGGAGATACGCAGTATTTT	CASSQAQREGRGDTQYF
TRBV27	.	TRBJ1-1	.	TGTGCCAGCAGTTTGAACAGGGCCACTGAAGCTTTCTTT	CASSLNRATEAFF
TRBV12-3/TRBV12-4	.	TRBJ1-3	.	TGTGCCAGCCGTCTTAGTGCTGGAAACACCATATATTTT	CASRLSAGNTIYF
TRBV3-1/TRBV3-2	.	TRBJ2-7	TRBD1	TGTGCCAGCAGCCCGGGACAGGGGGGTACCTACGAGCAGTACTTC	CASSPGQGGTYEQYF
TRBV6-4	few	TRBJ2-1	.	TGTGCCAGCAGTGATAGCGTGGCAAACAATGAGCAGTTCTTC	CASSDSVANNEQFF
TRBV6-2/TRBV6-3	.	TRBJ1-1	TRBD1	TGTGCCAGCAGTGATGGACAGGGCCTCACTGAAGCTTTCTTT	CASSDGQGLTEAFF
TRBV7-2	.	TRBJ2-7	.	TGTGCCAGCAGCTTAGCGCCACAGGTAGGCTACGAGCAGTACTTC	CASSLAPQVGYEQYF
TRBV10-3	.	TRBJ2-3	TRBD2	TGTGCCATCAGTGATAGAAAGCGGGAGGTCACAGATACGCAGTATTTT	CAISDRKREVTDTQYF
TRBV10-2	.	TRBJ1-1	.	TGCGCCAGCAGTGGGACAGCGAACACTGAAGCTTTCTTT	CASSGTANTEAFF
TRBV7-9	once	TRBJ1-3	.	TGTGCCAGCAGCTACCTCGTCGCAGGGGTTGGAAACACCATATATTTT	CASSYLVAGVGNTIYF
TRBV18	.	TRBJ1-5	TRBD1	TGTGCCAGCTCACTAGGACAGGAGAATCAGCCCCAGCATTTT	CASSLGQENQPQHF
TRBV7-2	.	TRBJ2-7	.	TGTGCCAGCAGCTTAGCGGGGACATCGAACAACTACGAGCAGTACTTC	CASSLAGTSNNYEQYF